This TCR beta chain was captured by sequencing in a study of human T cells and chemical hapten exposure (dated by TCRdb to 2020 to 2023). At the level of the whole study: The libraries were sequenced as a pool, and the TCR yield per sample differed mostly because of small variations in library volumes within the pool. Peripheral blood TCR repertoire changes were tracked in vivo in alopecia patients during primary and secondary sensitization to the hapten diphenylcyclopropenone (DPC). Both TCR alpha and TCR beta chains were sequenced from each blood RNA sample. The research as a whole found: DPC sensitization did not change the number of TCRs with a frequency above 1 in 1000, and there was no evidence of changes in global repertoire structure. After repeated subsampling, changes were observed in the strength of the expansion versus patch-test correlation and in the threshold at which the correlation became significant.

Libraries came from 5' RACE. TCRdb names Illumina MiSeq as the instrument used. During library preparation, unique molecular identifiers were attached to individual cDNA molecules so that TCRs could be counted in a quantitative, reproducible way. On the study's bioinformatics: A median of about 89,000 TCRs per sample was observed, with a range of about 20,000 to 690,600. V, J and CDR3 annotation of the TCR reads was performed with the Decombinator software suite. To make PS versus PT1 abundance plots, every sample was subsampled to the same number of TCRs (28,000). Expanded TCRs were defined as absent before sensitization and observed at least eight times at the 2-week time point. TCRdb passed the public sequencing reads through fastp at Q25 and MiXCR, retaining productive beta sequences. All rows with the same CDR3 protein become a single entry with the most common DNA and genes. The V and J calls were determined by TCRdb, not by the authors. For this sample there are around 100,000 distinct CDR3 sequences; approximately 19% appear just once. 2.8% of the sample goes to the ten largest clones.

Germline trimming amounts to 5 bases on V and 2 bases on J, with 3 as the count of junction bases outside the gene matches. Looking up the germline V gene (reference sequence) yields CDR1 SEHNR and CDR2 FQNEAQ. Reading from cysteine to phenylalanine, the CDR3 counts 14 amino acids. Only CDR3 DNA is held: 42 bases, read in frame from base 1. This clonotype was seen at least ten times. Which antigen it targets is not known. No quality values exist for individual bases; no much larger clone is one base distant. Total RNA was isolated from unfractionated whole blood collected in Tempus Blood RNA tubes. A few healthy volunteers were used as TCR sequencing controls and were bled at day 0, 2 weeks and 6 weeks.

The receptor was derived from a human donor in good health. Recombination connected TRBV7-9 to TRBJ2-5, and 9 junction bases match TRBD2. The CDR3 protein sequence reads: CASSPTSGQETQYF. The DNA is as follows: TGTGCCAGCAGCCCGACTAGCGGACAAGAGACCCAGTACTTC. Extended through the reference TRBV7-9 and TRBJ2-5 proteins, this CDR3 yields the full variable domain: DTGVSQNPRHKITKRGQNVTFRCDPISEHNRLYWYRQTLGQGPEFLTYFQNEAQLEKSRLLSDRFSAERPKGSFSTLEIQRTEQGDSAMYLCASSPTSGQETQYFGPGTRLLVL.